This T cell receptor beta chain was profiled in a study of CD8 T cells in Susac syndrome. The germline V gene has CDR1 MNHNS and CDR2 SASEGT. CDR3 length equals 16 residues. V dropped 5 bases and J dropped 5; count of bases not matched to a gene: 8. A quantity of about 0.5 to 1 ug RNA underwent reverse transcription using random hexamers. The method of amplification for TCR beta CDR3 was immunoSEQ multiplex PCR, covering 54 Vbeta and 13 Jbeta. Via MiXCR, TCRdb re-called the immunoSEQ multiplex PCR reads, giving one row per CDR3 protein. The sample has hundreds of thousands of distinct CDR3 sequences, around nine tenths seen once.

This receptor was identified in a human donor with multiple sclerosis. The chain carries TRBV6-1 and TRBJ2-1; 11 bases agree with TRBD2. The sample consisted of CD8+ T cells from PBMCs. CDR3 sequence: CASSPLMTSGNNEQFF. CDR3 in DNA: TGTGCCAGCAGTCCTCTGATGACTAGCGGGAACAATGAGCAGTTCTTC.